The 7 T cell receptor beta chains given below trace back to one sample, sequenced in a study of blood T cells in healthy people across ages. Primed by a sample-barcoded 5' primer and a J-beta primer mix, a second PCR proceeded for about 6 to 12 cycles. One entry per CDR3 protein results from TCRdb running MiXCR on the 5' RACE reads. The sample has about 1.6 million distinct CDR3 sequences; about 35% are singletons. Sequenced: blood. These receptors were collected from a woman in her twenties or thirties in good health.

The chain carries TRBV30 and TRBJ2-5, with 12 nucleotides matching TRBD2. With V trimmed by 4 bases and J by 4 bases, 7 bases remained unmatched. Germline CDR1 and CDR2: GTSNPN and SVGIG (reference sequence). The CDR3 length is 15 residues. CDR3 sequence reads: CAWTPGLAGPETQYF. In DNA, the CDR3 is TGTGCCTGGACTCCTGGACTAGCGGGGCCAGAGACCCAGTACTTC.

The chain has TRBV5-1 and TRBJ2-7; 7 bases map to TRBD1. The V segment lost 2 bases and the J segment 5 bases; nucleotides outside the gene matches: 4. Germline CDR1 reads SGHRS; CDR2 reads YFSETQ. CDR3 length: 13 amino acids. The CDR3 here is CASSFGTDDEQYF. CDR3 DNA sequence: TGCGCCAGCAGCTTTGGGACAGATGACGAGCAGTACTTC.

The genes are TRBV18 and TRBJ2-5; D perhaps matches TRBD2 (5 bases). The V gene lost 3 bases and the J gene lost 5 bases, with 13 bases spanning the gap. The CDR3 sequence is 14 residues long. Germline V gene data show CDR1 as KGHSH and CDR2 as LQKENI. CDR3 sequence: CASSPGVTTETQYF. CDR3 nucleotide sequence: TGTGCCAGCTCACCCGGGGTTACCACGGAGACCCAGTACTTC.

This clonotype was picked up a small number of times. The chain links TRBV3-1 to TRBJ2-5, with unresolved D. Germline V CDR1 and CDR2: LGHDT, YNNKEL (reference sequence). This CDR3 is 14 amino acids long. Trimming pared 0 bases from V and 6 bases from J, leaving 11 bases between. The CDR3 reads CASSQDLGLQTQYF. The CDR3 nucleotides read TGTGCCAGCAGCCAAGATCTGGGTCTGCAGACCCAGTACTTC.

This clonotype was seen more than once but under ten times. The chain uses TRBV20-1 and TRBJ2-3; 7 bases are a match to TRBD2. The CDR3 totals 14 residues. The V segment lost 5 bases and the J segment 5 bases; nucleotides outside the gene matches: 10. Germline V lookup: CDR1 DFQATT, CDR2 SNEGSKA (reference sequence). CDR3 DNA sequence: TGCAGTGCTCGCAGAGTGGGGGGGGTAGATACGCAGTATTTT. Protein sequence: CSARRVGGVDTQYF.

There are a few counts of this clonotype. This rearrangement joins TRBV7-2 to TRBJ2-3; 9 positions agree with TRBD2. Germline V gene data show CDR1 as SGHTA and CDR2 as FQGNSA. There are 15 residues in the CDR3. V shed 2 bases and J 5 bases; nucleotides not matched to a gene: 5. The CDR3 DNA reads TGTGCCAGCAGCTTATATAGCGGGGGCGTAGATACGCAGTATTTT. This sequence encodes CASSLYSGGVDTQYF.

V is TRBV20-1 and J is TRBJ2-7; 12 nucleotides align to TRBD2. The germline CDR1 and CDR2 sequences are DFQATT and SNEGSKA (reference sequence). The junction had 6 bases not matched to a gene; V was cut back by 6 bases and J by 6 bases. This CDR3 region has 13 residues. The CDR3 sequence: CSARLAGVSEQYF. The CDR3, as DNA: TGCAGTGCAAGACTAGCGGGGGTAAGCGAGCAGTACTTC.